Shown below are 14 T cell receptor beta chains from a single sample sequenced in a study of cytomegalovirus exposure and HLA in healthy donors (dated by TCRdb to about 2017). Library preparation was by the immunoSEQ multiplex PCR assay. The multiplex PCR relied on a mix of 60 forward primers for TCR Vbeta segments and 13 reverse primers for TCR Jbeta segments. TCRdb took over this immuneACCESS table, retaining in-frame rearrangements with V and J assigned. Such tables are incomplete; in checked studies, under half of the missing clones stem from an unresolved V gene, and the remainder is unexplained. The sample table records nearly 110,000 clones; roughly 82% of these occur just once. The ten largest make up roughly 6.5% of the sample. What was sequenced was PBMCs. The receptors were gathered from a woman aged 45-65 years in good health and CMV-seropositive.

The CDR3 here is CASSTPGGGRTEAFF. CDR3 coding DNA: TGTGCCAGCAGTACCCCCGGGGGGGGGCGCACTGAAGCTTTCTTT. The chain combines TRBV28 with TRBJ1-1, with D tentatively TRBD1 (6 bases). The CDR3 totals 15 residues. The germline CDR1 and CDR2 sequences are MDHEN and SYDVKM. Trimming cost V 5 bases and J 4 bases, with 17 bases left between them.

V usage is TRBV9 and J usage is TRBJ1-4; perhaps TRBD1 as D (5 bases). Germline V gene lookup returns CDR1 SGDLS and CDR2 YYNGEE. The germline V and J ends were trimmed by 4 bases and 5 bases, with 15 bases remaining between them. The CDR3 is 15 residues long. In nucleotides, the CDR3 is TGTGCCAGCAGCCTCGGTACAGGTTTGAATGAAAAACTGTTTTTT. This encodes CASSLGTGLNEKLFF.

Concerning this clone itself: Other DNA sequences in the same sample also yield this CDR3. The rearrangement uses TRBV29-1 and TRBJ2-1; tentatively, D is TRBD2 (5 bases). Trimming cost V 4 bases and J 10 bases, with 11 bases left between them. Germline CDR1 SQVTM, CDR2 ANQGSEA. The CDR3 totals 11 residues. The DNA for the CDR3 is TGCAGCGTTGGCGGGCACTTCGAGCAGTTCTTC. Translated, it gives CSVGGHFEQFF.

The chain uses TRBV5-1 and TRBJ2-1; 8 bases fit TRBD1. J gave up 4 bases and V 0 bases, and 6 bases lay outside the gene matches. Germline V gene sequence: CDR1 SGHRS, CDR2 YFSETQ. CDR3 length: 16 amino acids. The CDR3 protein is CASSLVAGGAYNEQFF. CDR3 coding DNA: TGCGCCAGCAGCTTGGTTGCAGGGGGCGCTTACAATGAGCAGTTCTTC.

CDR3 bases: TGTGCCAGTAGTATCCTCGGGATCTCCTATAATTCACCCCTCCACTTT. Its translation: CASSILGISYNSPLHF. The V call is TRBV19, the J call TRBJ1-6; D is uncertain. Germline lookup yields CDR1 LNHDA and CDR2 SQIVND (reference sequence). The CDR3 sequence is 16 residues long. V dropped 3 bases and J dropped 0 bases, with 9 bases sitting between them.

The chain joins TRBV6-1 to TRBJ1-4; no clear D. The CDR3 covers 12 residues. V dropped 11 bases and J dropped 2 bases, with 9 bases sitting between them. Germline values: CDR1 MNHNS, CDR2 SASEGT. The CDR3 nucleotides read TGTGCCGCCGGAGACACTAATGAAAAACTGTTTTTT. This gives the protein CAAGDTNEKLFF.

This chain links TRBV30 with TRBJ1-2; 7 bases agree with TRBD1. The CDR3 covers 15 residues. The ends lost 1 base at V and 4 bases at J; junction bases unmatched: 9. The germline gives CDR1 GTSNPN, CDR2 SVGIG (reference sequence). In nucleotides, the CDR3 is TGTGCCTGGAGTGAGCCGACAGGGTGGACCTATGGCTACACCTTC. As protein: CAWSEPTGWTYGYTF.

This sequence joins TRBV18 and TRBJ2-7, with TRBD1 as a possible D gene (6 bases). The CDR3 sequence is 15 residues long. V was pared by 6 bases and J by 3 bases, with 18 bases between. The germline gives CDR1 KGHSH, CDR2 LQKENI. The CDR3 DNA follows: TGTGCCAGCTCCCCAGGACAGATCAACTTCTACGAGCAGTACTTC. Protein sequence: CASSPGQINFYEQYF.

The rearrangement links TRBV7-8 to TRBJ2-5; D ambiguous. This CDR3 spans 12 amino acids. Germline V lookup: CDR1 SGHVS, CDR2 FQNEAQ. Trimming removed 6 bases at V and 4 bases at J, with 9 bases between. CDR3: CASSFSGETQYF. CDR3 coding DNA: TGTGCCAGCAGTTTTAGTGGAGAGACCCAGTACTTC.

V is TRBV7-6 and J is TRBJ2-1, with D maybe TRBD2 (6 bases). With 3 bases removed from V and 2 bases from J, the gap between germline ends came to 11 bases. Germline lookup yields CDR1 SGHVS and CDR2 FNYEAQ. This CDR3 region has 15 residues. CDR3 DNA sequence: TGTGCCAGCAGCTTTCAGGAGGGTACCTACAATGAGCAGTTCTTC. Its protein is CASSFQEGTYNEQFF.

This chain connects TRBV4-1 to TRBJ2-1, with 10 bases aligning to TRBD2. The ends lost 4 bases at V and 1 base at J; junction bases unmatched: 7. The CDR3 covers 17 residues. CDR1 is MGHRA and CDR2 is YSYEKL in the germline V gene. The CDR3 nucleotides read TGCGCCAGCAGCCTAGCGGGGGGCCTCTTGTCCTACAATGAGCAGTTCTTC. Residues: CASSLAGGLLSYNEQFF.

V and J are TRBV28 and TRBJ2-5; D is possibly TRBD2 (6 bases). Trimming removed 8 bases from V and 4 bases from J, with 20 bases in between. Germline CDR1 and CDR2: MDHEN and SYDVKM. The length of the CDR3 is 15 residues. CDR3 residues: CASAPTVGGVETQYF. The CDR3 nucleotides read TGTGCCAGCGCCCCTACCGTGGGGGGAGTAGAGACCCAGTACTTC.

The gene calls are TRBV5-1 and TRBJ1-6, with 8 bases fitting TRBD1. This CDR3 has 16 amino acids. Germline V lookup: CDR1 SGHRS, CDR2 YFSETQ. Losses at the gene ends were 0 bases for V and 7 bases for J; bases not matched to a gene: 6. CDR3 in DNA: TGCGCCAGCAGCTTGGCTCCTGGACAGGGCAATTCACCCCTCCACTTT. Translation: CASSLAPGQGNSPLHF.

The chain couples TRBV18 to TRBJ2-5, with 9 bases that match TRBD2. V lost 2 bases to trimming and J lost 4 bases; unmatched junction nucleotides: 8. The length of the CDR3 is 16 residues. Germline CDR1 KGHSH, CDR2 LQKENI. CDR3 DNA: TGTGCCAGCTCACCAAGCGGGGGGTCCTTATCAGAGACCCAGTACTTC. Its protein is CASSPSGGSLSETQYF. Filled out from reference TRBV18 and TRBJ2-5, the complete variable domain reads NAGVMQNPRHLVRRRGQEARLRCSPMKGHSHVYWYRQLPEEGLKFMVYLQKENIIDESGMPKERFSAEFPKEGPSILRIQQVVRGDSAAYFCASSPSGGSLSETQYFGPGTRLLVL.